These T cell receptor beta chains were read from a single sample in a study of T cell repertoires in ileal Crohn's disease. Libraries were prepared by immunoSEQ multiplex PCR; TCRdb keeps only in-frame clonotypes and omits some of them. Of over 14,000 clones in the sample, 80% are singletons; the top ten hold 4% to 5%. The sample was ileal tissue. The receptors come from an adult with Crohn's disease. CDR3s leave out the opening cysteine and the closing phenylalanine or tryptophan.

v_gene,CDR3aa
TRBV19,ASSIKGSGGAGELF
TRBV14,ASSRGTGVSEAF
TRBV9,ASSEKWAQETQY
TRBV11-3,ASSLGFLGEGRYGEQF
TRBV25-1,ASSESGLSVNEQF
TRBV9,ASSVSGGLDGYT
TRBV7-8,ASSPLAGATTDTQY
TRBV5-4,ASSAPGTGLLGANVLT
TRBV9,ASSVGPGGSRYEQF
TRBV7-9,ASSLDGGPQY
TRBV18,ASSSQGVTAYGYT
TRBV6-6,ASSYGRGPYEQY
TRBV6-5,ASRQDPYGYT
TRBV19,ASSTLSGGETQY
TRBV13,AARLAANTEAF
TRBV5-5,ASSLYRGPDTQY
TRBV11-3,ASSLGQGLSTGELF
TRBV18,ASSPRTVYNEQF
TRBV7-6,ASSLGRGGGRTQY
TRBV19,ASSIMGLPPIYEQY
TRBV5-4,ASSSPSLAGVITGELF
TRBV5-8,ASSFPGRLAGTYEQY
TRBV7-6,ASSLAAAQTEAF
TRBV6-1,ASSETSGGSYEQY
TRBV2,ASSHDRAGKPQH
TRBV28,ASLGQGVSDTQY
TRBV5-8,ASGTGTGPGELF
TRBV11-2,ASSQAQGTQYGYT
TRBV2,ASNRLAGGHSDTQY
TRBV4-3,ASSQVGGRADKNIQY
TRBV4-2,ASSQEARGAGELF
TRBV15,ATSRAGVAGDNEQF
TRBV9,ASSAALRGQVNTGELF
TRBV10-3,AILQGRYSNQPQH
TRBV2,ASNLLAGAYEQY
TRBV5-1,ASNRAGSSYEQY
TRBV6-1,ASKLTYQETQY